This T cell receptor beta chain was documented in a study of CD8+CD57+ T cells in acquired aplastic anemia. Previously, flow cytometry had revealed CD8+CD57+ cell expansion in the patients chosen for sequencing. This clonotype showed up just a few times. Template material for TCR beta VDJ and CDR3 profiling consisted of genomic DNA. TCRdb reanalysed the reads using MiXCR and keeps one entry per CDR3 protein. The profile covers 450,000 to 550,000 distinct CDR3 sequences, with approximately 32% appearing a single time and 0.82% taken by the ten largest. Sequenced: sorted CD4+, CD8+, or CD8+CD57+ T cells (not recorded which) from PBMCs. This sequence was found in a human donor with aplastic anemia.

The CDR3 DNA reads TGTGCCAGCAGGACCCGTAGAAACACTGAAGCTTTCTTT. This translates into CASRTRRNTEAFF. The J gene is TRBJ1-1, the V gene TRBV6-1; D gene unclear. Germline V gives CDR1 MNHNS, CDR2 SASEGT. The CDR3 is made up of 13 amino acids. The V end was cut by 6 bases, the J end by 2 bases, with 10 bases between.